These 15 T cell receptor beta chains were sequenced from one sample in a study of shared clonotypes between healthy human individuals. Method: immunoSEQ multiplex PCR; TCRdb's copy keeps in-frame clones and lacks some. The sample holds about 1.5 million clones; approximately 97% are singletons and the top ten take roughly 1.2%. What was sequenced was naive CD4+ T cells sorted from blood. Indicated subset: CD45RA+ positively selected. These receptor sequences come from a man in his thirties or forties in good health.

The chain couples TRBV28 to TRBJ2-2; 7 bases align to TRBD1. V shed 10 bases and J 2 bases; nucleotides not matched to a gene: 10. The CDR3 contains 15 residues. Germline V gene data show CDR1 as MDHEN and CDR2 as SYDVKM. The CDR3: CATTRGGSNTGELFF. Written as DNA, the CDR3 is TGTGCCACAACTCGAGGGGGCAGCAACACCGGGGAGCTGTTTTTT.

The chain has TRBV27 and TRBJ1-1; possible D gene TRBD1, 5 bases. This CDR3 spans 14 amino acids. Trimming took off 6 bases at V and 0 bases at J, with 11 bases between the two ends. CDR1 and CDR2 (germline): MNHEY, SMNVEV (reference sequence). The CDR3 DNA reads TGTGCCAGCAGCTACCGGGGCTTGAACACTGAAGCTTTCTTT. Its protein is CASSYRGLNTEAFF.

The chain links TRBV29-1 to TRBJ1-4; tentatively, D is TRBD1 (6 bases). The CDR3 extends over 13 amino acids. The germline CDR1 and CDR2 sequences are SQVTM and ANQGSEA. V was shortened by 1 base and J by 8 bases, with 11 bases between the two germline ends. Written as DNA, the CDR3 is TGCAGCGTTGAAGGAGGGGGGGACGAAAAACTGTTTTTT. This translates into CSVEGGGDEKLFF.

The chain is built from TRBV5-1 and TRBJ2-1, with 8 positions matching TRBD2. Germline V CDR1 and CDR2: SGHRS, YFSETQ. This CDR3 is 15 amino acids long. The V and J ends lost 4 bases and 1 base, in that order; junction bases with no gene match: 4. CDR3 in amino acids: CASSPRGRSYNEQFF. The CDR3 DNA is TGCGCCAGCAGCCCCCGCGGGAGGTCCTACAATGAGCAGTTCTTC.

This chain connects TRBV18 to TRBJ2-1; 9 bases fit TRBD1. The CDR3 sequence is 14 residues long. The V gene's germline CDR1 is KGHSH and CDR2 LQKENI. V shed 4 bases and J 6 bases; nucleotides not matched to a gene: 4. CDR3 coding DNA: TGTGCCAGCTCACTCGGGACAGGGCTCAATGAGCAGTTCTTC. It encodes CASSLGTGLNEQFF.

V and J are TRBV7-9 and TRBJ1-3; D may be TRBD1 (6 bases). The CDR3 consists of 18 residues. Trimming removed 3 bases at V and 0 bases at J, with 18 bases between. In germline, CDR1 is SEHNR, CDR2 FQNEAQ (reference sequence). The CDR3 reads CASSFPLTGLSSGNTIYF. Here the CDR3 DNA reads TGTGCCAGCAGCTTTCCGCTGACAGGCCTAAGCTCTGGAAACACCATATATTTT.

The gene calls are TRBV19 and TRBJ1-5, with 9 nucleotides matching TRBD1. J gave up 4 bases and V 9 bases, and 7 bases lay outside the gene matches. Germline assignment: CDR1 LNHDA and CDR2 SQIVND (reference sequence). The CDR3 contains 14 residues. CDR3 in DNA: TGTGCCAGCAAAGACAGGGGGAGAAATCAGCCCCAGCATTTT. It codes for CASKDRGRNQPQHF.

The chain has TRBV5-1 and TRBJ2-2; D uncertain. The germline V gene has CDR1 SGHRS and CDR2 YFSETQ. The V and J ends lost 5 bases and 5 bases respectively, with 13 bases between them. The CDR3 runs to 14 residues. The CDR3 DNA is TGCGCCAGCAGGTTGAACCAGGCGACCGGGGAGCTGTTTTTT. Its protein is CASRLNQATGELFF. Drawing the rest from reference TRBV5-1 and TRBJ2-2, the complete variable domain is KAGVTQTPRYLIKTRGQQVTLSCSPISGHRSVSWYQQTPGQGLQFLFEYFSETQRNKGNFPGRFSGRQFSNSRSEMNVSTLELGDSALYLCASRLNQATGELFFGEGSRLTVL.

This clone was detected once. The J gene is TRBJ2-1, the V gene TRBV6-4, with D possibly matching TRBD2 (6 bases). The V end lost 1 base, the J end lost 6 bases, and 16 bases lay between the germline ends. The CDR3 has 16 amino acids. In germline, CDR1 is MRHNA, CDR2 SNTAGT. CDR3 coding DNA: TGTGCCAGCAGTGACTATTTGGGACTGCCACCCAATGAGCAGTTCTTC. Its protein is CASSDYLGLPPNEQFF.

The rearrangement joins TRBV28 to TRBJ2-5; 11 nucleotides agree with TRBD2. The V and J ends lost 3 bases and 2 bases, in that order; junction bases with no gene match: 2. The length of the CDR3 is 15 residues. CDR1 is MDHEN and CDR2 is SYDVKM in the germline V gene. Here the CDR3 reads CASSLTSGAQETQYF. The CDR3, as DNA: TGTGCCAGCAGTTTGACTAGCGGGGCACAAGAGACCCAGTACTTC.

The V and J genes are TRBV19 and TRBJ1-1; D ambiguous. This CDR3 has 12 amino acids. The germline V gene encodes CDR1 LNHDA and CDR2 SQIVND (reference sequence). V dropped 5 bases and J dropped 1 base, with 5 bases sitting between them. As DNA, the CDR3 is TGTGCCAGTAGTGTAAGGAACACTGAAGCTTTCTTT. Its translation is CASSVRNTEAFF.

The chain links TRBV4-2 to TRBJ2-7; 8 bases agree with TRBD2. V lost 0 bases, J lost 2 bases, and 3 bases stayed unmatched. The germline V gene has CDR1 LGHNA and CDR2 YNFKEQ. The CDR3 covers 15 residues. DNA for the CDR3: TGTGCCAGCAGCCAAGATCTAGCGGGCCCCTACGAGCAGTACTTC. It is translated as CASSQDLAGPYEQYF.

This rearrangement joins TRBV28 to TRBJ1-2; maybe TRBD1 (6 bases). The V gene lost 2 bases and the J gene lost 3 bases, with 7 bases spanning the gap. Per germline, CDR1 MDHEN and CDR2 SYDVKM. The CDR3 is 13 amino acids. Here the CDR3 reads CASSLTGYYGYTF. CDR3 bases: TGTGCCAGCAGTTTAACAGGGTACTATGGCTACACCTTC.

This chain uses TRBV2 with TRBJ1-5; the match to TRBD1 covers 9 bases. The junction had 9 bases not matched to a gene; V was cut back by 8 bases and J by 4 bases. Germline CDR1 SNHLY, CDR2 FYNNEI. The CDR3 covers 15 residues. This CDR3 reads CASSRGQGRNQPQHF. The CDR3 DNA sequence: TGTGCCAGCTCGCGGGGACAGGGCAGGAATCAGCCCCAGCATTTT. The variable domain in full, completed from reference TRBV2 and TRBJ1-5, reads EPEVTQTPSHQVTQMGQEVILRCVPISNHLYFYWYRQILGQKVEFLVSFYNNEISEKSEIFDDQFSVERPDGSNFTLKIRSTKLEDSAMYFCASSRGQGRNQPQHFGDGTRLSIL.

The J gene is TRBJ2-1, the V gene TRBV28; TRBD1 matches 7 bases. Germline CDR1 reads MDHEN; CDR2 reads SYDVKM. The junction had 8 bases not matched to a gene; V was cut back by 5 bases and J by 7 bases. This CDR3 has 14 residues. The CDR3 here is CASSPTGVENEQFF. The DNA of the CDR3 is TGTGCCAGCAGTCCAACAGGGGTGGAGAATGAGCAGTTCTTC. Filled out from reference TRBV28 and TRBJ2-1, the complete variable domain reads DVKVTQSSRYLVKRTGEKVFLECVQDMDHENMFWYRQDPGLGLRLIYFSYDVKMKEKGDIPEGYSVSREKKERFSLILESASTNQTSMYLCASSPTGVENEQFFGPGTRLTVL.